These 13 T cell receptor beta chains were all obtained from the same sample, sequenced in a study of CD8 T cells in Susac syndrome. It was with random hexamers that roughly 0.45 to 1 ug RNA was reverse transcribed. TCRdb analysed the immunoSEQ multiplex PCR reads with MiXCR anew, one entry per CDR3 protein. Of a few hundred thousand distinct CDR3 sequences listed, about 85% are singletons. The sample consisted of CD8+ T cells from PBMCs. The source of these receptors is a human donor with multiple sclerosis.

The chain uses TRBV9 and TRBJ2-3; D is possibly TRBD1 or TRBD2 (5 bases each). Deletions cut 0 bases from V and 2 bases from J, with 10 bases between. This CDR3 is built from 15 residues. The germline V gene encodes CDR1 SGDLS and CDR2 YYNGEE. The CDR3 region is CASSVAPGTTDTQYF. CDR3 DNA: TGTGCCAGCAGCGTAGCCCCAGGGACCACAGATACGCAGTATTTT.

The chain carries TRBV19 and TRBJ2-5; 8 bases line up with TRBD2. V shed 8 bases and J 2 bases; nucleotides not matched to a gene: 10. Germline V gene data show CDR1 as LNHDA and CDR2 as SQIVND (reference sequence). The CDR3 runs 15 residues. CDR3 in DNA: TGTGCCAGTTCCATTATAGCGGGGATACAAGAGACCCAGTACTTC. Protein product: CASSIIAGIQETQYF.

V usage is TRBV7-9 and J usage is TRBJ1-3; perhaps TRBD1 as D (6 bases). Per the germline V gene, CDR1 is SEHNR and CDR2 is FQNEAQ (reference sequence). This CDR3 contains 14 residues. V lost 1 base and J lost 4, with 8 bases in between. The CDR3 reads CASSLVGQGNTIYF. Written as DNA, the CDR3 is TGTGCCAGCAGCTTAGTTGGACAGGGAAACACCATATATTTT.

V usage is TRBV7-9 and J usage is TRBJ2-7, with 9 bases matching TRBD1. V shed 4 bases, J shed 4 bases, and the junction held 5 bases outside the gene matches. The CDR3 is 14 residues long. Looked up from germline, CDR1 is SEHNR and CDR2 is FQNEAQ (reference sequence). The CDR3, as DNA: TGTGCCAGCAGCTCAGACAGGGGGGAATACGAGCAGTACTTC. Encoded protein: CASSSDRGEYEQYF.

The gene calls are TRBV5-6 and TRBJ1-4; D is uncertain. Trimming pared 1 base from V and 6 bases from J, leaving 7 bases between. The CDR3 covers 13 residues. Germline CDR1 and CDR2: SGHDT and YYEEEE. In DNA, the CDR3 is TGTGCCAGCAGCTTGCCGGGAGATGAAAAACTGTTTTTT. This gives the protein CASSLPGDEKLFF.

A remark on this clonotype: The germline gene is not matched at one end of the junction; a read error may be the cause. The gene calls are TRBV20-1 and TRBJ2-1; tentative D call: TRBD2 (6 bases). The CDR3 consists of 12 residues. Looked up from germline, CDR1 is DFQATT and CDR2 is SNEGSKA (reference sequence). CDR3 sequence reads: CSASQLAAMGIF. CDR3 sequence (DNA): TGCAGTGCTAGCCAACTAGCAGCCATGGGGATCTTC.

This clonotype appeared a few times. The CDR3 nucleotides are TGCGCCAGCAGCCGCGAAAGGGGGACCAACACTGAAGCTTTCTTT. It translates to CASSRERGTNTEAFF. The chain is built from TRBV4-1 and TRBJ1-1, with D tentatively TRBD1 (6 bases). This CDR3 is 15 amino acids long. The germline V and J ends were trimmed by 4 bases and 2 bases, with 14 bases remaining between them. The germline V gene encodes CDR1 MGHRA and CDR2 YSYEKL.

Here the CDR3 reads CASSHPIRGGTDNSPLHF. The CDR3 DNA reads TGCGCCAGCAGCCATCCTATTAGAGGGGGGACAGACAATTCACCCCTCCACTTT. The rearrangement uses TRBV4-1 and TRBJ1-6, with 7 nucleotides matching TRBD1. Germline CDR1 and CDR2: MGHRA and YSYEKL. V was pared by 3 bases and J by 7 bases, with 15 bases of the junction left unmatched. This CDR3 comprises 18 residues.

In DNA form, the CDR3 reads TGTGCCACCAGCAAAGAAGCGGGGCAAGAGACCCAGTACTTC. Protein: CATSKEAGQETQYF. The rearrangement links TRBV15 to TRBJ2-5; 7 bases line up with TRBD2. CDR3 length: 14 amino acids. After removal of 4 bases from V and 2 bases from J, the junction contained 4 bases not matched to a gene. CDR1 and CDR2 (germline): LNHNV, YYDKDF (reference sequence).

The rearrangement joins TRBV6-1 to TRBJ2-1, with 10 nucleotides matching TRBD2. CDR3 length: 15 residues. Unmatched junction bases numbered 8, after V lost 4 bases and J lost 8 bases. Germline V gives CDR1 MNHNS, CDR2 SASEGT. The CDR3: CASSVLAGMGDEQFF. The CDR3 region has the DNA TGTGCCAGCAGTGTACTAGCGGGGATGGGGGATGAGCAGTTCTTC.

V gene TRBV6-1 combines with J gene TRBJ2-1; no reliable D call. CDR3 size: 13 residues. V lost 4 bases to trimming and J lost 3 bases, with 7 bases between them. CDR1 and CDR2 (germline): MNHNS, SASEGT. CDR3 region: CASSGADYNEQFF. DNA for the CDR3: TGTGCCAGCAGTGGGGCAGACTACAATGAGCAGTTCTTC.

This chain connects TRBV10-3 to TRBJ2-5; 7 bases map to TRBD2. CDR1 ENHRY and CDR2 SYGVKD come from the germline V gene. V was clipped by 3 bases and J by 3 bases; unmatched bases: 7. CDR3 size: 15 residues. CDR3 DNA: TGTGCCATCAGTGACCCATCTAGCGGCGAAGAGACCCAGTACTTC. This encodes CAISDPSSGEETQYF.

The gene calls are TRBV14 and TRBJ2-5; D is uncertain. Between the trimmed V and J ends, which lost 1 base and 5 bases, there was a span of 17 bases. Per the germline V gene, CDR1 is SGHDN and CDR2 is FVKESK. The CDR3 contains 16 residues. The CDR3 DNA is TGTGCCAGCAGCCAAGCTACTGTAAACCTGCAGGAGACCCAGTACTTC. Translated, it gives CASSQATVNLQETQYF.